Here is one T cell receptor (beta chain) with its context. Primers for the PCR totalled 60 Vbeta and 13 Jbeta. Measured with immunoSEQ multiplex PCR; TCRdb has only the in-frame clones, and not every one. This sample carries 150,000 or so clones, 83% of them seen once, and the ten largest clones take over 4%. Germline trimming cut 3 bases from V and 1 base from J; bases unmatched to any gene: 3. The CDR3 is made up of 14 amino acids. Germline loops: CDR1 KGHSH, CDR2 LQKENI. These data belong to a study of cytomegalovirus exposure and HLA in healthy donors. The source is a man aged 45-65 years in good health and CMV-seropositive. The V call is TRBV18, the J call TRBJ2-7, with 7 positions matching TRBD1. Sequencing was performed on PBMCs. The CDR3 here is CASSPGRGSYEQYF. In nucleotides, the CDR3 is TGTGCCAGCTCACCGGGCAGGGGGTCCTACGAGCAGTACTTC.